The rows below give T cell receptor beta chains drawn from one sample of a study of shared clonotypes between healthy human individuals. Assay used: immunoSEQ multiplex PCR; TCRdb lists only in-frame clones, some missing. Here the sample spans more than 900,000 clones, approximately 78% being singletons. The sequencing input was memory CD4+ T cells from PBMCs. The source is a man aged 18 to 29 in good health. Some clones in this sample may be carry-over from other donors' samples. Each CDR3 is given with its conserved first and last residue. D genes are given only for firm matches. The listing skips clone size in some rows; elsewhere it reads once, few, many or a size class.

cdr3_nt: TGCAGCGTTGAACTCGCGGGACGTTACAATGAGCAGTTCTTC
cdr3_aa: CSVELAGRYNEQFF
j_call: TRBJ2-1
clone_size: -
v_call: TRBV29-1
d_call: -

cdr3_nt: TGTGCCAGCAGTTACCCCCCAGGGACGATGAACACTGAAGCTTTCTTT
cdr3_aa: CASSYPPGTMNTEAFF
j_call: TRBJ1-1
clone_size: -
v_call: TRBV6-5
d_call: -

cdr3_nt: TGCGCCAGCAGTGTCTCAGCCGCAGATACGCAGTATTTT
cdr3_aa: CASSVSAADTQYF
j_call: TRBJ2-3
clone_size: -
v_call: TRBV5-1
d_call: -

cdr3_nt: TGTGCCAGCAGCTTCGGCGGGACGGCGGCTGAAGCTTTCTTT
cdr3_aa: CASSFGGTAAEAFF
j_call: TRBJ1-1
clone_size: -
v_call: TRBV7-2
d_call: -

cdr3_nt: TGTGCCAGTAGTCCCACCGGAACTTGGGGTGACTATGGCTACACCTTC
cdr3_aa: CASSPTGTWGDYGYTF
j_call: TRBJ1-2
clone_size: few
v_call: TRBV19
d_call: -

cdr3_nt: TGTGCCAGCTCACCCCAAGGGGTCACCGGGGAGCTGTTTTTT
cdr3_aa: CASSPQGVTGELFF
j_call: TRBJ2-2
clone_size: -
v_call: TRBV18
d_call: -

cdr3_nt: TGTGCCAGCAGCTCGATATCGACCAGCGATTACGCAGATACGCAGTATTTT
cdr3_aa: CASSSISTSDYADTQYF
j_call: TRBJ2-3
clone_size: -
v_call: TRBV5-4
d_call: -

cdr3_nt: TGCAGCGTCCCAGAGCGGGGGAACTATGGCTACACCTTC
cdr3_aa: CSVPERGNYGYTF
j_call: TRBJ1-2
clone_size: -
v_call: TRBV29-1
d_call: -

cdr3_nt: TGTGCCAGCAGCCCCGGTCCCGGGAGGGCCAGGCAGTACTTC
cdr3_aa: CASSPGPGRARQYF
j_call: TRBJ2-7
clone_size: -
v_call: TRBV28
d_call: TRBD2

cdr3_nt: TGTGCCAGCAGTGAGGTACCGGCCACGGGGACCCAGTACTTC
cdr3_aa: CASSEVPATGTQYF
j_call: TRBJ2-5
clone_size: -
v_call: TRBV2
d_call: -

cdr3_nt: TGTGCCAGTAGTATAAGAGACTCCACAGATACGCAGTATTTT
cdr3_aa: CASSIRDSTDTQYF
j_call: TRBJ2-3
clone_size: -
v_call: TRBV19
d_call: -

cdr3_nt: TGTGCCAGCTCCTTAGCATTGAGCAATGAGCAGTTCTTC
cdr3_aa: CASSLALSNEQFF
j_call: TRBJ2-1
clone_size: -
v_call: TRBV18
d_call: -

cdr3_nt: TGTGCCAGCAGGCCCGCTAGCGGACGCACAGATACGCAGTATTTT
cdr3_aa: CASRPASGRTDTQYF
j_call: TRBJ2-3
clone_size: -
v_call: TRBV5-4
d_call: TRBD2

cdr3_nt: TGTGCCAGCAGTCCCCGGGTGACGGGCCCCCGGGAGACCCAGTACTTC
cdr3_aa: CASSPRVTGPRETQYF
j_call: TRBJ2-5
clone_size: -
v_call: TRBV28
d_call: -

cdr3_nt: TGTGCCAGCAGTTTATTGGGCCAGTACGAGCAGTACTTC
cdr3_aa: CASSLLGQYEQYF
j_call: TRBJ2-7
clone_size: -
v_call: TRBV27
d_call: -

cdr3_nt: TGTGCCAGCAGTTTATTCGGTCCCACTGCGAACTATGGCTACACCTTC
cdr3_aa: CASSLFGPTANYGYTF
j_call: TRBJ1-2
clone_size: -
v_call: TRBV28
d_call: -

cdr3_nt: TGTGCCAGCAGTGATCGTGTCCTTGGCACTGAAGCTTTCTTT
cdr3_aa: CASSDRVLGTEAFF
j_call: TRBJ1-1
clone_size: -
v_call: TRBV2
d_call: -

cdr3_nt: TGTGCCAGCAGCGTAGATCAGGCCTACTATGGCTACACCTTC
cdr3_aa: CASSVDQAYYGYTF
j_call: TRBJ1-2
clone_size: -
v_call: TRBV9
d_call: -

cdr3_nt: TGTGCCAGCAGTGTTAACAGGGGTCTGGAGACCCAGTACTTC
cdr3_aa: CASSVNRGLETQYF
j_call: TRBJ2-5
clone_size: -
v_call: TRBV28
d_call: TRBD1

cdr3_nt: TGTGCCACCAGCAGAGCCTTTGCGGGGGGAAACAATGAGCAGTTCTTC
cdr3_aa: CATSRAFAGGNNEQFF
j_call: TRBJ2-1
clone_size: -
v_call: TRBV15
d_call: TRBD2

cdr3_nt: TGTGCCAGCAGCGCAACTTCCGCCCGACTAGCGGGAATTTCCGGGGAGCTGTTTTTT
cdr3_aa: CASSATSARLAGISGELFF
j_call: TRBJ2-2
clone_size: few
v_call: TRBV7-3
d_call: TRBD2

cdr3_nt: TGTGCCTGGAGTGTGAACAGAGTTACCTACGAGCAGTACTTC
cdr3_aa: CAWSVNRVTYEQYF
j_call: TRBJ2-7
clone_size: -
v_call: TRBV30
d_call: -

cdr3_nt: TGCGCCAGCAGCCCGGGACTACAAGACCAAATTCAGTACTTC
cdr3_aa: CASSPGLQDQIQYF
j_call: TRBJ2-4
clone_size: -
v_call: TRBV5-1
d_call: TRBD2

cdr3_nt: TGTGCCACCAGCACCCTTATGGGGAGGAGGGAGCAGTACTTC
cdr3_aa: CATSTLMGRREQYF
j_call: TRBJ2-7
clone_size: -
v_call: TRBV15
d_call: -

cdr3_nt: TGTGCCAGCAGCTTAGATCTGGCTAGGTGGGACGAGCAGTACTTC
cdr3_aa: CASSLDLARWDEQYF
j_call: TRBJ2-7
clone_size: -
v_call: TRBV7-7
d_call: -

cdr3_nt: TGTGCCAGCAGCTTATCCGGGACAGGGAGTTATGGGGCCAACGTCCTGACTTTC
cdr3_aa: CASSLSGTGSYGANVLTF
j_call: TRBJ2-6
clone_size: -
v_call: TRBV7-9
d_call: TRBD1

cdr3_nt: TGCGCCAGCAGCTCAGGGACAGGGGCCTACGAGCAGTACTTC
cdr3_aa: CASSSGTGAYEQYF
j_call: TRBJ2-7
clone_size: -
v_call: TRBV5-1
d_call: TRBD1

cdr3_nt: TGCGCCAGCAGCCCGGGGGGTACAACTAATGAAAAACTGTTTTTT
cdr3_aa: CASSPGGTTNEKLFF
j_call: TRBJ1-4
clone_size: -
v_call: TRBV5-1
d_call: -

cdr3_nt: TGTGCCAGCAGTTTATACCCAGGCAGTACCTATGGCTACACCTTC
cdr3_aa: CASSLYPGSTYGYTF
j_call: TRBJ1-2
clone_size: few
v_call: TRBV28
d_call: -

cdr3_nt: TGTGCCAGCACCTCTGGCCTAGCGGGAGGGATCAATGAGCAGTTCTTC
cdr3_aa: CASTSGLAGGINEQFF
j_call: TRBJ2-1
clone_size: few
v_call: TRBV7-8
d_call: TRBD2

cdr3_nt: TGTGCCAGCAGCTTAGCCGAGACAGGGGGCGTCGAGCAGTACTTC
cdr3_aa: CASSLAETGGVEQYF
j_call: TRBJ2-7
clone_size: -
v_call: TRBV7-9
d_call: TRBD1

cdr3_nt: TGTGCCAGCAGCTTAGCGCTACTAGCGGGGGGCACAGATACGCAGTATTTT
cdr3_aa: CASSLALLAGGTDTQYF
j_call: TRBJ2-3
clone_size: once
v_call: TRBV7-6
d_call: TRBD2

cdr3_nt: TGTGCCAGCAGCTATACCGGGGGCTATGGCTACACCTTC
cdr3_aa: CASSYTGGYGYTF
j_call: TRBJ1-2
clone_size: -
v_call: TRBV5-4
d_call: -

cdr3_nt: TGTGCCAGCAGCTTGGGGACGGAGGTTTATGGCTACACCTTC
cdr3_aa: CASSLGTEVYGYTF
j_call: TRBJ1-2
clone_size: -
v_call: TRBV5-4
d_call: -

cdr3_nt: TGTGCCTGGAGTGCAGGGGTTCGGGTCGAGCAGTACTTC
cdr3_aa: CAWSAGVRVEQYF
j_call: TRBJ2-7
clone_size: -
v_call: TRBV30
d_call: -

cdr3_nt: TGTGCCAGTTTGGGGTCCGGAAACACCATATATTTT
cdr3_aa: CASLGSGNTIYF
j_call: TRBJ1-3
clone_size: -
v_call: TRBV28
d_call: -

cdr3_nt: TGCGCCAGCAGCCATCACCTGGGGGGCGGGACCTGGGAGCTGTTTTTT
cdr3_aa: CASSHHLGGGTWELFF
j_call: TRBJ2-2
clone_size: once
v_call: TRBV4-1
d_call: -

cdr3_nt: TGTGCCAGCAGTTACTCCGGTGGGGCAGATACGCAGTATTTT
cdr3_aa: CASSYSGGADTQYF
j_call: TRBJ2-3
clone_size: -
v_call: TRBV6-6
d_call: -

cdr3_nt: TGTGCCAGCAGCTTGGTGGACAGACCGTACAATGAGCAGTTCTTC
cdr3_aa: CASSLVDRPYNEQFF
j_call: TRBJ2-1
clone_size: -
v_call: TRBV5-5
d_call: -

cdr3_nt: TGTGCCAGCTGTGAAATAGGGGTGCTACGGTCTGGGGCCAACGTCCTGACTTTC
cdr3_aa: CASCEIGVLRSGANVLTF
j_call: TRBJ2-6
clone_size: -
v_call: TRBV27
d_call: -

cdr3_nt: TGTGCCAGCAGCTTAGCTATCATGGGACAGGTGAACACTGAAGCTTTCTTT
cdr3_aa: CASSLAIMGQVNTEAFF
j_call: TRBJ1-1
clone_size: few
v_call: TRBV7-6
d_call: TRBD1

cdr3_nt: TGTGCCAGCAGGACTAGCGGGAGTACCGGGGAGCTGTTTTTT
cdr3_aa: CASRTSGSTGELFF
j_call: TRBJ2-2
clone_size: -
v_call: TRBV25-1
d_call: TRBD2

cdr3_nt: TGTGCCAGCAGCCTGGGACAGGGGGCCTACGAGCAGTACTTC
cdr3_aa: CASSLGQGAYEQYF
j_call: TRBJ2-7
clone_size: -
v_call: TRBV2
d_call: TRBD1

cdr3_nt: TGTGCCAGCAGAGGACCGTCGAATCAGCCCCAGCATTTT
cdr3_aa: CASRGPSNQPQHF
j_call: TRBJ1-5
clone_size: -
v_call: TRBV25-1
d_call: -

cdr3_nt: TGCGCCAGCAGCTCTATGGGGGGCCCAGATACGCAGTATTTT
cdr3_aa: CASSSMGGPDTQYF
j_call: TRBJ2-3
clone_size: many
v_call: TRBV5-1
d_call: -

cdr3_nt: TGTGCCAGCAGACCCCCAGGCGGGGAGACCCAGTACTTC
cdr3_aa: CASRPPGGETQYF
j_call: TRBJ2-5
clone_size: -
v_call: TRBV6-5
d_call: -

cdr3_nt: TGTGCCAGCAGCCGACAGGGGAACACCGGGGAGCTGTTTTTT
cdr3_aa: CASSRQGNTGELFF
j_call: TRBJ2-2
clone_size: -
v_call: TRBV14
d_call: TRBD1

cdr3_nt: TGTGCCAGCAGCTACACAGGACAGGGTGACTATGGCTACACCTTC
cdr3_aa: CASSYTGQGDYGYTF
j_call: TRBJ1-2
clone_size: -
v_call: TRBV5-6
d_call: TRBD1

cdr3_nt: TGTGCCAGCAGCTTAATGGGACGTAACCAACAAGAGACCCAGTACTTC
cdr3_aa: CASSLMGRNQQETQYF
j_call: TRBJ2-5
clone_size: -
v_call: TRBV7-3
d_call: -

cdr3_nt: TGTGCCAGCTCACCGGGGACTAGCGGGAGAGATACGCAGTATTTT
cdr3_aa: CASSPGTSGRDTQYF
j_call: TRBJ2-3
clone_size: once
v_call: TRBV18
d_call: TRBD2

cdr3_nt: TGTGCCAGCAGGCGCGGGACCCATGAAAAACTGTTTTTT
cdr3_aa: CASRRGTHEKLFF
j_call: TRBJ1-4
clone_size: -
v_call: TRBV27
d_call: -

cdr3_nt: TGTGCCTGGAGTGTACGACCCCGCTACGAGCAGTACTTC
cdr3_aa: CAWSVRPRYEQYF
j_call: TRBJ2-7
clone_size: -
v_call: TRBV30
d_call: -

cdr3_nt: TGCGCCAGCAGCTGGGCCAGACTAGCGGGAGGTACCAACACAGATACGCAGTATTTT
cdr3_aa: CASSWARLAGGTNTDTQYF
j_call: TRBJ2-3
clone_size: -
v_call: TRBV5-1
d_call: TRBD2